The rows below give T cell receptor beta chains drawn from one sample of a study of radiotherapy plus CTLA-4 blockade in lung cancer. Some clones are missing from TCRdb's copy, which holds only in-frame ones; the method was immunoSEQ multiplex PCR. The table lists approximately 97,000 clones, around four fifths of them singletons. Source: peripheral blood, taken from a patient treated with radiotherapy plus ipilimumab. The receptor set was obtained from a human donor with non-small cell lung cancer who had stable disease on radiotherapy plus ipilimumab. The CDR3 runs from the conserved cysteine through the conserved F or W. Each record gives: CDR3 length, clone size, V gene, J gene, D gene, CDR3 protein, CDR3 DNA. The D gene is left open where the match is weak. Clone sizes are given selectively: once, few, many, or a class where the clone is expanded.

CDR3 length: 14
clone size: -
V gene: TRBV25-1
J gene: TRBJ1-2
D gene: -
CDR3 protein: CASSRGGTNYGYTF
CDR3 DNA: TGTGCCAGCAGTCGGGGAGGAACGAACTATGGCTACACCTTC

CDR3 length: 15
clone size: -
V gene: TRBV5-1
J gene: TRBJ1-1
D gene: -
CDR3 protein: CASSLDQGGNTEAFF
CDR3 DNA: TGCGCCAGCAGCTTGGATCAGGGAGGAAACACTGAAGCTTTCTTT

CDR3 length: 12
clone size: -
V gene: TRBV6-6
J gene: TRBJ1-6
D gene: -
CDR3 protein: CAATRYNSPLHF
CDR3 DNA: TGTGCCGCTACGAGATATAATTCACCCCTCCACTTT

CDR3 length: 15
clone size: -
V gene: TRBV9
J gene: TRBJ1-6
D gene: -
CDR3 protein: CASSRGAVPASPLHF
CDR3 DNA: TGTGCCAGCAGCCGGGGGGCAGTACCAGCTTCACCCCTCCACTTT

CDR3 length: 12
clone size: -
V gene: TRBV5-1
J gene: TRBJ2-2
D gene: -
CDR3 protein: CASSTSTGELFF
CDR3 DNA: TGCGCCAGCTCGACCTCCACCGGGGAGCTGTTTTTT

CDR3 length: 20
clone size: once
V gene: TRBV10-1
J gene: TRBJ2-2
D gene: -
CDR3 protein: CASSPAVSRGPSKYTGELFF
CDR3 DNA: TGCGCCAGCAGCCCCGCGGTCTCGCGGGGGCCCTCCAAGTACACCGGGGAGCTGTTTTTT

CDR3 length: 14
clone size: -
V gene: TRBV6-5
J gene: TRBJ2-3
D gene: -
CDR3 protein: CASSQTGRADTQYF
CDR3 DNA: TGTGCCAGCAGCCAGACAGGGAGGGCAGATACGCAGTATTTT

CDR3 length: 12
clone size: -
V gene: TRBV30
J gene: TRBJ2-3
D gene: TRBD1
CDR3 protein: CAWTRGPDTQYF
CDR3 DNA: TGTGCCTGGACCAGGGGGCCTGATACGCAGTATTTT

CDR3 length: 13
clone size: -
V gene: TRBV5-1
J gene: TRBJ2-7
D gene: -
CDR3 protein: CATSRLGAGEQYF
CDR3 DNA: TGCGCCACCTCCCGACTGGGGGCAGGCGAGCAGTACTTC

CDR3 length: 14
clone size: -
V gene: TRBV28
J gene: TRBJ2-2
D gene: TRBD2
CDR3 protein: CASLAGGPTGELFF
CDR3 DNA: TGTGCCAGCTTAGCGGGGGGGCCCACCGGGGAGCTGTTTTTT

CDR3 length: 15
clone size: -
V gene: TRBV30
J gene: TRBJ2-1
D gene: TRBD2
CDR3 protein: CAWSSTGLAGVEQFF
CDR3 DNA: TGTGCCTGGAGTTCCACGGGACTAGCGGGAGTTGAGCAGTTCTTC

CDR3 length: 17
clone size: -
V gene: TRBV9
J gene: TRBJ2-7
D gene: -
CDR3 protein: CASSVGGAGQRSYEQYF
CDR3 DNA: TGTGCCAGCAGCGTGGGTGGTGCGGGGCAGAGGTCGTACGAGCAGTACTTC

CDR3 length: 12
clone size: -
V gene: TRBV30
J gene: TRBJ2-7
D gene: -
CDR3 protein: CAWSGAHYEQYF
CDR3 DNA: TGTGCCTGGAGCGGGGCGCACTACGAGCAGTACTTC

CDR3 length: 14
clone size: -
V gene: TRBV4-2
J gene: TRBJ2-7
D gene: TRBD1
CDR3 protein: CASSPRPDRVEQYF
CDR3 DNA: TGTGCCAGCAGCCCCAGACCGGACAGGGTCGAGCAGTACTTC

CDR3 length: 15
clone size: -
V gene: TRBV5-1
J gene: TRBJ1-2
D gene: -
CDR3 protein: CASRVSHGQDYGYTF
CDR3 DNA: TGCGCCAGCAGAGTTTCGCACGGGCAGGACTATGGCTACACCTTC

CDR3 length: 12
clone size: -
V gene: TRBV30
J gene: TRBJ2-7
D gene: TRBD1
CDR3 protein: CAGTGVGYEQYF
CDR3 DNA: TGTGCCGGGACAGGGGTAGGCTACGAGCAGTACTTC

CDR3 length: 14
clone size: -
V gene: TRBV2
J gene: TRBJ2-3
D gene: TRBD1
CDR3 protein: CASSGGRGQNTQYF
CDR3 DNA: TGTGCCAGCAGTGGCGGCAGGGGGCAAAATACGCAGTATTTT

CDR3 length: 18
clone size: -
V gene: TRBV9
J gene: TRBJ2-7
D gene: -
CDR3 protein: CASSPSGSGGGQRYEQYF
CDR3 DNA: TGTGCCAGCAGCCCAAGTGGTAGCGGCGGCGGGCAGCGTTACGAGCAGTACTTC

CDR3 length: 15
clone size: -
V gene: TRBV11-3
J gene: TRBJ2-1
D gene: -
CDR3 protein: CASSPVSGPYNEQFF
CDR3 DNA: TGTGCCAGCAGCCCGGTGAGCGGTCCATACAATGAGCAGTTCTTC

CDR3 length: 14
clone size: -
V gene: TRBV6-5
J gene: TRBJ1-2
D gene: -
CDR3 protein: CASSVTRLSYGYTF
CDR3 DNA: TGTGCCAGCAGTGTGACACGGCTAAGCTATGGCTACACCTTC

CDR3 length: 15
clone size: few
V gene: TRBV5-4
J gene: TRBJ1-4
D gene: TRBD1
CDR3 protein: CASSTGQGGNEKLFF
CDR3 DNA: TGTGCCAGCAGCACCGGACAGGGTGGTAATGAAAAACTGTTTTTT

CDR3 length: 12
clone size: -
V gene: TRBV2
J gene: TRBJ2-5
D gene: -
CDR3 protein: CASSGYEETQYF
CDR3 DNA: TGTGCCAGCAGTGGTTATGAAGAGACCCAGTACTTC

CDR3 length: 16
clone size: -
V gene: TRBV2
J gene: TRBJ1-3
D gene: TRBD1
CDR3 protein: CASSEIQGSSGNTIYF
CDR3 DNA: TGTGCCAGCAGTGAAATACAGGGGTCCTCTGGAAACACCATATATTTT

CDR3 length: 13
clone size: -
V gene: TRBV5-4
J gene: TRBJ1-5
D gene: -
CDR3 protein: CASSLQPNQPQHF
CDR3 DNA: TGTGCCAGCAGCTTACAGCCGAATCAGCCCCAGCATTTT

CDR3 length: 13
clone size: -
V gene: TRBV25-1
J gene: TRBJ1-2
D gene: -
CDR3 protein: CAKRQLANYGYTF
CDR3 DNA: TGTGCCAAAAGACAGTTAGCTAACTATGGCTACACCTTC

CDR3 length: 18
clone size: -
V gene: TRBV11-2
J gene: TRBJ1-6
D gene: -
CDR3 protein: CASSRPLVATFTSSPLHF
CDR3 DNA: TGTGCCAGCAGTCGCCCTCTGGTGGCGACATTCACTAGTTCACCCCTCCACTTT

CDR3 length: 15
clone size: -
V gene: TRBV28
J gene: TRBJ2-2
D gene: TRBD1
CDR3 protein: CASSDRGVNTGELFF
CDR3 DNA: TGTGCCAGCAGCGACAGGGGGGTTAACACCGGGGAGCTGTTTTTT

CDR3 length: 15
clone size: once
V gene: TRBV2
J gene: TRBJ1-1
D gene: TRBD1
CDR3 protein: CASSERDSSPKEAFF
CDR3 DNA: TGTGCCAGCAGTGAGCGGGACAGCAGTCCAAAAGAGGCTTTCTTT

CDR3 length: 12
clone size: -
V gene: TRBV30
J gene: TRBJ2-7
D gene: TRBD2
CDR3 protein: CAWTSGVSEQYF
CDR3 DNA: TGTGCCTGGACTAGCGGGGTTTCCGAGCAGTACTTC

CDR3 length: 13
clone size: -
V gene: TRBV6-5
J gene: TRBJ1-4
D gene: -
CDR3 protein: CASKAATNEKLFF
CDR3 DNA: TGTGCCAGCAAGGCCGCAACTAATGAAAAACTGTTTTTT

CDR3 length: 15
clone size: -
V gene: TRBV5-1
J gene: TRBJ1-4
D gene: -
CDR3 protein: CASSLDGRSNEKLFF
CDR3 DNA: TGCGCCAGCAGCTTGGACGGACGGAGTAATGAAAAACTGTTTTTT

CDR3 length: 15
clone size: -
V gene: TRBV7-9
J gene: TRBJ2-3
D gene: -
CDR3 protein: CASSVDGARTDTQYF
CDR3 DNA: TGTGCCAGCAGCGTCGACGGAGCTCGGACAGATACGCAGTATTTT

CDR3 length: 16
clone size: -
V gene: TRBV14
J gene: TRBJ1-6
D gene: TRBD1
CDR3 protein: CASSHGRTGRNSPLHF
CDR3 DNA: TGTGCCAGCAGCCACGGGAGGACAGGACGGAATTCACCCCTCCACTTT

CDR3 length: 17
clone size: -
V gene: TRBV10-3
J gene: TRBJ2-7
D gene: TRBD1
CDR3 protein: CAISEGSAGTGGGKQYF
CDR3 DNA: TGTGCCATCAGTGAGGGGAGTGCCGGGACAGGTGGGGGGAAGCAGTACTTC

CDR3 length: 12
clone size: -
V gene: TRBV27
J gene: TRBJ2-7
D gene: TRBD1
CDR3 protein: CASSMDRGEQYF
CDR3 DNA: TGTGCCAGCAGTATGGACAGGGGGGAGCAGTACTTC

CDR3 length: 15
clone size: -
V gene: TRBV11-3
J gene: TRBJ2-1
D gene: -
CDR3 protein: CASSLSGGAYNEQFF
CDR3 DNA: TGTGCCAGCAGCCTTAGCGGAGGGGCTTACAATGAGCAGTTCTTC